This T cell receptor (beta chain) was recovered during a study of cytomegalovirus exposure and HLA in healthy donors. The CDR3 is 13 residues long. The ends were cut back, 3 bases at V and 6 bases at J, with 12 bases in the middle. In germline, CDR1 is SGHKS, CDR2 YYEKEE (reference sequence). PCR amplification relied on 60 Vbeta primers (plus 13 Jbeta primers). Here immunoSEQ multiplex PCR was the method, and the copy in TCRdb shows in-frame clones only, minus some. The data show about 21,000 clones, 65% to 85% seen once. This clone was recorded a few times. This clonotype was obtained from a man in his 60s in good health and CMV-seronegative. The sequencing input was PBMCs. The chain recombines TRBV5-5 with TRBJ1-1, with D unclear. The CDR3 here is CASSWGGVSEAFF. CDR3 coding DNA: TGTGCCAGCAGCTGGGGAGGTGTTTCTGAAGCTTTCTTT.